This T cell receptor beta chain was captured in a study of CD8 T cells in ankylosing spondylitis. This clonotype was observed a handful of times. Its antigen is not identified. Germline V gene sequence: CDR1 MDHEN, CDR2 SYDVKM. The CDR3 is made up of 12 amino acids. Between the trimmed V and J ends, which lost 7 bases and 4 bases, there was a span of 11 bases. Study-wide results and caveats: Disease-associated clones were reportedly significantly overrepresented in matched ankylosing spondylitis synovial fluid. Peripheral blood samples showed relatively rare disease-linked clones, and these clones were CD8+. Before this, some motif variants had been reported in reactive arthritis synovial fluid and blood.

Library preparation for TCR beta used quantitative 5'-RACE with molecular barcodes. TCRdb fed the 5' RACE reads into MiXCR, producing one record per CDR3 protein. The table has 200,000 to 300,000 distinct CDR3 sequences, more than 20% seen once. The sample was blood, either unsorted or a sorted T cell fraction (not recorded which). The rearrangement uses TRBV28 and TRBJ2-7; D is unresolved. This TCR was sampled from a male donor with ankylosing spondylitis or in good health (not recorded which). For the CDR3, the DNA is TGTGCCAGCACCAATAGAGGTTACGAGCAGTACTTC. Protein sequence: CASTNRGYEQYF.